The clone carrying this T cell receptor beta chain was counted a few times. PCR was performed a second time for about 6 to 11 cycles using a sample-barcoded 5' primer and a J-beta primer mix. TCRdb called the 5' RACE reads again in MiXCR, with one record for every CDR3 protein. The data show 1,800,000 or so distinct CDR3 sequences, 39% seen once. V was pared by 4 bases and J by 1 base, with 11 bases between. From germline, CDR1 is SGDLS and CDR2 YYNGEE. The CDR3 runs 14 residues. This sample stems from a study of blood T cells in healthy people across ages. The sequence derives from a human donor in good health. Material: blood. The chain combines TRBV9 with TRBJ2-5; D ambiguous. The CDR3 nucleotides are TGTGCCAGCAGCCCTTACACCGTCCAAGAGACCCAGTACTTC. Amino acid sequence: CASSPYTVQETQYF. The full variable domain, in which reference TRBV9 and TRBJ2-5 provide the parts outside the CDR3, is DSGVTQTPKHLITATGQRVTLRCSPRSGDLSVYWYQQSLDQGLQFLIQYYNGEERAKGNILERFSAQQFPDLHSELNLSSLELGDSALYFCASSPYTVQETQYFGPGTRLLVL.